These 20 T cell receptor beta chains came from one sample sequenced in a study of cytomegalovirus exposure and HLA in healthy donors. Primers included in the PCR were 60 Vbeta and 13 Jbeta primers. The table came from immunoSEQ multiplex PCR; TCRdb's copy has only in-frame clones and leaves some out. The table has about 110,000 clones, 77% seen once. Material: PBMCs. All receptors come from a human donor in good health.

This chain connects TRBV7-6 to TRBJ2-7; the match to TRBD2 covers 15 bases. The CDR3 runs 16 residues. V lost 5 bases, J lost 2 bases, and 4 bases stayed unmatched. Germline loops: CDR1 SGHVS, CDR2 FNYEAQ. The CDR3 region is CASSGTSGRNPYEQYF. The CDR3 nucleotides read TGTGCCAGCAGCGGGACTAGCGGGAGGAACCCCTACGAGCAGTACTTC.

The V gene is TRBV6-5, the J gene TRBJ2-7; D is possibly TRBD1 (5 bases). The CDR3 runs to 13 residues. Germline CDR1 is MNHEY and CDR2 is SVGAGI. The V end was cut by 0 bases, the J end by 5 bases, with 8 bases between. Here the CDR3 reads CASSYSSGNEQYF. DNA for the CDR3: TGTGCCAGCAGTTACTCGTCAGGGAACGAGCAGTACTTC.

As regards this clone: A read error may account for a junction end that differs from germline. The V gene is TRBV7-9, the J gene TRBJ2-6, with a weak D call TRBD1 (5 bases). Germline V lookup: CDR1 SEHNR, CDR2 FQNEAQ (reference sequence). CDR3 size: 15 residues. The CDR3 sequence: CASSLVGSGANGLTF. The CDR3 region has the DNA TGTGCCAGCAGCCTAGTTGGATCTGGGGCCAACGGCCTGACTTTC.

Remarks on this clone: One end of the junction varies from germline; a read error may be responsible. Here the CDR3 reads CASSTMGQISNRPQHF. Here the CDR3 DNA reads TGTGCCAGCAGTACTATGGGACAGATTAGCAATCGGCCCCAGCATTTT. The chain links TRBV28 to TRBJ1-5, with TRBD1 matching over 7 bases. CDR1 is MDHEN, CDR2 SYDVKM, per germline. The CDR3 is made up of 16 amino acids.

The genes are TRBV7-3 and TRBJ2-3, with 8 bases lining up with TRBD2. V lost 0 bases to trimming and J lost 7 bases; unmatched junction nucleotides: 6. The germline V gene encodes CDR1 SGHTA and CDR2 FQGTGA. The CDR3 is made up of 15 amino acids. The CDR3: CASSLTAGGLNTQYF. Here the CDR3 DNA reads TGTGCCAGCAGCTTAACGGCGGGAGGTTTAAATACGCAGTATTTT.

The chain has TRBV18 and TRBJ1-1, with a weak D call TRBD1 (5 bases). Germline-derived CDR1 and CDR2 are KGHSH and LQKENI. The CDR3 is 16 residues long. Trimming cost V 2 bases and J 4 bases, with 17 bases left between them. CDR3: CASSPLPGPNSTEAFF. The CDR3 nucleotides read TGTGCCAGCTCACCATTGCCAGGGCCGAATAGCACTGAAGCTTTCTTT.

This chain connects TRBV6-5 to TRBJ2-7; 9 nucleotides align to TRBD1. The CDR3 sequence is 16 residues long. Trimming removed 0 bases from V and 6 bases from J; junction bases left unmatched: 9. Germline loops: CDR1 MNHEY, CDR2 SVGAGI. In nucleotides, the CDR3 is TGTGCCAGCAGTTACTCTTATACAGGGGGCTTCGGCGAGCAGTACTTC. Translation gives CASSYSYTGGFGEQYF.

The rearrangement links TRBV19 to TRBJ1-5; D uncertain. Trimming cost V 3 bases and J 4 bases, with 13 bases left between them. This CDR3 has 15 residues. Germline V CDR1 and CDR2: LNHDA, SQIVND (reference sequence). CDR3 DNA sequence: TGTGCCAGTAGTATGGAGGTGGCAGCAAATCAGCCCCAGCATTTT. This sequence encodes CASSMEVAANQPQHF.

The J gene is TRBJ2-5, the V gene TRBV6-5; TRBD1 agrees at 9 bases. CDR3 length equals 14 residues. The germline gives CDR1 MNHEY, CDR2 SVGAGI. The trim removed 6 bases at V and 4 bases at J, leaving 6 bases unmatched. The CDR3 nucleotides read TGTGCCAGCAGCCCGACAGGGGGAGGAGAGACCCAGTACTTC. It codes for CASSPTGGGETQYF.

The chain carries TRBV27 and TRBJ2-2; 11 positions match TRBD2. CDR1 is MNHEY, CDR2 SMNVEV, per germline (reference sequence). This CDR3 has 17 residues. Trimming cost V 6 bases and J 3 bases; bases outside gene matches: 9. CDR3 amino acids: CASRQVQGLADTGELFF. The CDR3 DNA is TGTGCCAGCAGGCAAGTCCAGGGACTAGCGGACACCGGGGAGCTGTTTTTT.

V and J are TRBV13 and TRBJ2-1; 8 nucleotides align to TRBD2. CDR1 is PRHDT, CDR2 FYEKMQ, per germline (reference sequence). The CDR3 length is 16 residues. The V segment lost 7 bases and the J segment 12 bases; nucleotides outside the gene matches: 20. The CDR3 nucleotides are TGTGCCAGCATTCGGGGGGGAGGTTTAGGCGGCTTAGGGCAGTTCTTC. It yields the protein CASIRGGGLGGLGQFF.

The chain has TRBV15 and TRBJ1-5, with 7 bases lining up with TRBD1. The V and J ends lost 1 base and 2 bases, in that order; junction bases with no gene match: 5. From germline, CDR1 is LNHNV and CDR2 YYDKDF (reference sequence). The CDR3 contains 16 residues. The CDR3 region has the DNA TGTGCCACCAGCAGAGGGCAGGGGACAGGCAATCAGCCCCAGCATTTT. Amino acids: CATSRGQGTGNQPQHF.

This chain joins TRBV7-9 and TRBJ2-2; D might be TRBD2 (6 bases). The germline CDR1 and CDR2 sequences are SEHNR and FQNEAQ (reference sequence). Between the trimmed V and J ends, which lost 2 bases and 4 bases, there was a span of 11 bases. This CDR3 region has 15 residues. In nucleotides, the CDR3 is TGTGCCAGCAGCTTACCCGGGAGCTCCACCGGGGAGCTGTTTTTT. This codes for CASSLPGSSTGELFF.

This clone has a handful of counts. The V gene is TRBV10-2, the J gene TRBJ2-7; D is unclear. There are 11 residues in the CDR3. Germline V gene sequence: CDR1 WSHSY, CDR2 SAAADI. The ends were cut back, 8 bases at V and 6 bases at J, with 11 bases in the middle. The CDR3 nucleotides read TGCGCCAGCGCGGCACAACTCGAGCAGTACTTC. Protein sequence: CASAAQLEQYF.

This clone has only a few counts. This rearrangement joins TRBV28 to TRBJ2-3, with TRBD1 identical over 11 bases. Per germline, CDR1 MDHEN and CDR2 SYDVKM. The junction had 5 bases not matched to a gene; V was cut back by 6 bases and J by 3 bases. The CDR3 loop spans 15 amino acids. The CDR3 DNA reads as TGTGCCAGCAGGGCCGGGACAGGGGGAACAGATACGCAGTATTTT. Its translation: CASRAGTGGTDTQYF.

The V and J genes are TRBV28 and TRBJ2-5; 8 bases are a match to TRBD1. This CDR3 region has 16 residues. With V trimmed by 2 bases and J by 6 bases, 11 bases remained unmatched. Germline lookup yields CDR1 MDHEN and CDR2 SYDVKM. CDR3 region: CASSLGGQATGQTQYF. The CDR3 DNA reads as TGTGCCAGCAGTTTAGGGGGACAGGCGACAGGGCAGACCCAGTACTTC.

This clone appeared once. The V gene is TRBV28, the J gene TRBJ2-6; D gene unclear. The germline V gene encodes CDR1 MDHEN and CDR2 SYDVKM. V was shortened by 8 bases and J by 1 base, with 12 bases between the two germline ends. The CDR3 extends over 15 amino acids. CDR3 nucleotide sequence: TGTGCCAGCCGAGGTGGCTCTTCTGGGGCCAACGTCCTGACTTTC. This gives the protein CASRGGSSGANVLTF.

The chain uses TRBV19 and TRBJ2-7, with 7 bases fitting TRBD2. The germline gives CDR1 LNHDA, CDR2 SQIVND (reference sequence). Germline trimming cut 5 bases from V and 6 bases from J; bases unmatched to any gene: 19. This CDR3 has 17 residues. The CDR3 DNA reads as TGTGCCAGTAGTCCCGGGACTACTTTCGGGTTGGCTACCGAGCAGTACTTC. It specifies CASSPGTTFGLATEQYF. Full variable domain (remainder filled in from reference TRBV19 and TRBJ2-7): DGGITQSPKYLFRKEGQNVTLSCEQNLNHDAMYWYRQDPGQGLRLIYYSQIVNDFQKGDIAEGYSVSREKKESFPLTVTSAQKNPTAFYLCASSPGTTFGLATEQYFGPGTRLTVT.

The rearrangement links TRBV6-6 to TRBJ2-7, with TRBD1 matching over 12 bases. There are 16 residues in the CDR3. V gave up 2 bases and J gave up 5 bases; unmatched junction bases: 7. Germline CDR1 MNHNY, CDR2 SVGAGI (reference sequence). The CDR3 loop is CASSYGTGGSRDEQYF. The CDR3 DNA follows: TGTGCCAGCAGTTACGGGACAGGGGGCTCCAGGGACGAGCAGTACTTC.

The chain couples TRBV5-1 to TRBJ2-1; D is perhaps TRBD1 (6 bases). In germline, CDR1 is SGHRS, CDR2 YFSETQ. The CDR3 runs 16 residues. V lost 4 bases and J 4 bases, leaving 18 bases between the germline ends. CDR3 in DNA: TGCGCCAGCAGCCCATTATCGACAGGACTTTACAATGAGCAGTTCTTC. Translating gives CASSPLSTGLYNEQFF.